Each of the 25 T cell receptor beta chains below was sequenced from the same sample in a study of T cells in localized non-small cell lung cancer. Sequenced by immunoSEQ multiplex PCR; TCRdb stores in-frame clones only, minus some. Of 13,000 to 15,000 clones in the sample, 84% were seen once. The sequencing here drew on peripheral blood, taken before any cancer treatment. These receptors were taken from a female donor older than 55 with stage I squamous cell lung carcinoma.

The CDR3 DNA reads TGTGCCAGCAGTGTGACAGGGATCAATGGCTACACCTTC. This gives the protein CASSVTGINGYTF. The chain couples TRBV27 to TRBJ1-2; 7 bases line up with TRBD1. This CDR3 has 13 amino acids. Trimming at V came to 5 bases and at J to 6 bases, leaving 6 bases not matched to a gene. Germline CDR1 is MNHEY and CDR2 is SMNVEV (reference sequence).

The J gene is TRBJ2-5, the V gene TRBV7-9; D not certain. The CDR3 is 15 amino acids. V was clipped by 5 bases and J by 4 bases, with 17 bases between them. The germline V gene has CDR1 SEHNR and CDR2 FQNEAQ (reference sequence). In DNA form, the CDR3 reads TGTGCCAGCAGCCCCGGATCTCCTGGCCTAGAGACCCAGTACTTC. It specifies CASSPGSPGLETQYF. Full variable domain (rest looked up from reference TRBV7-9 and TRBJ2-5): DTGVSQNPRHKITKRGQNVTFRCDPISEHNRLYWYRQTLGQGPEFLTYFQNEAQLEKSRLLSDRFSAERPKGSFSTLEIQRTEQGDSAMYLCASSPGSPGLETQYFGPGTRLLVL.

J is TRBJ2-2 and V is TRBV5-1; 9 bases fit TRBD1. The CDR3 covers 16 residues. Trimming took 3 bases from V and 2 from J; bases not matched to a gene: 5. CDR1 and CDR2 from the germline V gene are SGHRS and YFSETQ. CDR3: CASSWTGAVNTGELFF. CDR3 DNA sequence: TGCGCCAGCAGCTGGACAGGGGCGGTAAACACCGGGGAGCTGTTTTTT. The whole variable domain, filled in from reference TRBV5-1 and TRBJ2-2, reads KAGVTQTPRYLIKTRGQQVTLSCSPISGHRSVSWYQQTPGQGLQFLFEYFSETQRNKGNFPGRFSGRQFSNSRSEMNVSTLELGDSALYLCASSWTGAVNTGELFFGEGSRLTVL.

The table lists this clone with a count of one. The chain combines TRBV25-1 with TRBJ1-2; TRBD1 aligns across 7 bases. The trim removed 1 base at V and 1 base at J, leaving 3 bases unmatched. CDR1 and CDR2 (germline): MGHDK, SYGVNS. The CDR3 runs 15 residues. The CDR3 loop is CASSELTGDNYGYTF. DNA of the CDR3: TGTGCCAGCAGTGAATTAACAGGGGATAACTATGGCTACACCTTC.

The V gene is TRBV5-1, the J gene TRBJ2-1, with D unresolved. Germline V lookup: CDR1 SGHRS, CDR2 YFSETQ. Trimming took off 4 bases at V and 8 bases at J, with 13 bases between the two ends. This CDR3 has 13 amino acids. CDR3 sequence: CASSTQPPYEQFF. The CDR3 DNA is TGCGCCAGCAGCACCCAGCCGCCCTATGAGCAGTTCTTC.

The chain combines TRBV5-4 with TRBJ1-4; D not certain. This CDR3 region has 13 residues. The V and J ends lost 2 bases and 8 bases respectively, with 10 bases between them. Germline V gene lookup returns CDR1 SGHNT and CDR2 YYREEE (reference sequence). As DNA, the CDR3 is TGTGCCAGCAGCTTTCGGCGTGGGGAAAAACTGTTTTTT. Protein product: CASSFRRGEKLFF.

V is TRBV5-6 and J is TRBJ1-6; no definite D call. The length of the CDR3 is 16 residues. Germline V gene data show CDR1 as SGHDT and CDR2 as YYEEEE. V was pared by 2 bases and J by 1 base, with 10 bases between. CDR3 residues: CASSFWGLSYNSPLHF. CDR3 in DNA: TGTGCCAGCAGCTTCTGGGGTTTGTCCTATAATTCACCCCTCCACTTT.

V gene TRBV4-1 combines with J gene TRBJ2-7; TRBD1 is a possible D gene (6 bases). The CDR3 has 15 amino acids. Germline V CDR1 and CDR2: MGHRA, YSYEKL. Trimming removed 4 bases at V and 5 bases at J, with 18 bases between. The CDR3 loop reads CASSPPGQLPNEQYF. CDR3 DNA: TGCGCCAGCAGCCCGCCAGGACAGCTCCCCAACGAGCAGTACTTC.

The rearrangement joins TRBV5-4 to TRBJ2-1; 8 bases line up with TRBD2. Germline V gene data show CDR1 as SGHNT and CDR2 as YYREEE (reference sequence). The CDR3 length is 17 residues. With 4 bases clipped from V and 1 base from J, the junction kept 10 bases outside the gene matches. In nucleotides, the CDR3 is TGTGCCAGCAGCCGGGCCGGAGGACTAGCTTCCTACAATGAGCAGTTCTTC. It codes for CASSRAGGLASYNEQFF. Drawing the rest from reference TRBV5-4 and TRBJ2-1, the complete variable domain is ETGVTQSPTHLIKTRGQQVTLRCSSQSGHNTVSWYQQALGQGPQFIFQYYREEENGRGNFPPRFSGLQFPNYSSELNVNALELDDSALYLCASSRAGGLASYNEQFFGPGTRLTVL.

In its sample, this clone was seen a few times. This sequence joins TRBV10-3 and TRBJ1-5; 8 bases match TRBD1. Trimming took 7 bases from V and 4 from J; bases not matched to a gene: 6. The V gene's germline CDR1 is ENHRY and CDR2 SYGVKD. The CDR3 has 14 residues. CDR3 amino acids: CAINDRGGNQPQHF. CDR3 sequence (DNA): TGTGCCATCAACGACAGGGGTGGAAATCAGCCCCAGCATTTT.

The gene calls are TRBV19 and TRBJ1-6; 7 bases match TRBD1. J lost 8 bases, V lost 6 bases, and 7 bases had no gene match. CDR1 LNHDA and CDR2 SQIVND come from the germline V gene (reference sequence). CDR3 length: 14 amino acids. This CDR3 reads CASRKQGMDSPLHF. CDR3 in DNA: TGTGCCAGTAGGAAACAGGGGATGGATTCACCCCTCCACTTT.

The chain links TRBV4-2 to TRBJ1-2; D perhaps matches TRBD1 (6 bases). The ends were cut back, 5 bases at V and 1 base at J, with 11 bases in the middle. The CDR3 consists of 14 residues. Germline values: CDR1 LGHNA, CDR2 YNFKEQ. CDR3 in DNA: TGTGCCAGCAGCGGGGGGGCATTTAACTATGGCTACACCTTC. This gives the protein CASSGGAFNYGYTF.

V usage is TRBV19 and J usage is TRBJ2-7; 10 bases agree with TRBD2. The CDR3 covers 15 residues. In germline, CDR1 is LNHDA, CDR2 SQIVND (reference sequence). Losses at the gene ends were 5 bases for V and 2 bases for J; bases not matched to a gene: 6. This chain's CDR3 is CASSRAGGHPYEQYF. CDR3 nucleotide sequence: TGTGCCAGTAGTCGAGCGGGGGGGCATCCCTACGAGCAGTACTTC.

V and J are TRBV5-1 and TRBJ2-7; 10 bases agree with TRBD1. After removal of 4 bases from V and 2 bases from J, the junction contained 6 bases not matched to a gene. This CDR3 contains 15 residues. Germline CDR1 and CDR2: SGHRS and YFSETQ. The CDR3 DNA follows: TGCGCCAGCAGCGAGGACAGGGGGTTCCCCTACGAGCAGTACTTC. This gives the protein CASSEDRGFPYEQYF.

This rearrangement joins TRBV29-1 to TRBJ2-6; D is unclear. The CDR3 has 13 residues. V was trimmed by 7 bases and J by 4 bases, leaving 11 bases between them. Germline-derived CDR1 and CDR2 are SQVTM and ANQGSEA. In nucleotides, the CDR3 is TGCAGCGCGATCAAGACCGGGGCCAACGTCCTGACTTTC. Its protein is CSAIKTGANVLTF.

The chain combines TRBV6-6 with TRBJ2-5; 7 bases align to TRBD2. This CDR3 region has 13 residues. Germline V gene data show CDR1 as MNHNY and CDR2 as SVGAGI (reference sequence). The junction had 3 bases not matched to a gene; V was cut back by 3 bases and J by 5 bases. For the CDR3, the DNA is TGTGCCAGCAGTTATGGGAGGGGTGAGACCCAGTACTTC. This translates into CASSYGRGETQYF.

The chain links TRBV4-1 to TRBJ2-1, with D maybe TRBD1 (6 bases). CDR3 length: 15 residues. Germline CDR1 and CDR2: MGHRA and YSYEKL. The V end lost 5 bases, the J end lost 3 bases, and 14 bases lay between the germline ends. The CDR3 nucleotides read TGCGCCAGCAGCGGAGGACAGACCTTCTACAATGAGCAGTTCTTC. Translation: CASSGGQTFYNEQFF.

This chain links TRBV7-2 with TRBJ1-1; no definite D call. Trimming stripped 6 bases from V and 5 bases from J, with 16 bases between. CDR3 length: 14 amino acids. From germline, CDR1 is SGHTA and CDR2 FQGNSA. The CDR3, as DNA: TGTGCCAGCAGTACCCGGGTGGGAGGGACTGAAGCTTTCTTT. Its protein product is CASSTRVGGTEAFF.

V and J are TRBV4-3 and TRBJ1-2; the match to TRBD1 covers 7 bases. V lost 4 bases to trimming and J lost 0 bases; unmatched junction nucleotides: 2. CDR3 size: 14 residues. The V gene's germline CDR1 is LGHNA and CDR2 YSLEER. This chain's CDR3 is CASSRTGANYGYTF. The CDR3 DNA reads as TGCGCCAGCAGCCGAACAGGGGCTAACTATGGCTACACCTTC.

This chain connects TRBV21-1 to TRBJ1-3. TRBV21-1 is assigned pseudogene status. This CDR3 has 15 residues. The CDR3 DNA reads TGTGCCAGCAGCACCCGGACTTCCACTGGAAACACCATATATTTT. This gives the protein CASSTRTSTGNTIYF.

In DNA, the CDR3 is TGTGCCAGCGGTAAAACAGGGGGCGCAGAGAATGAGCAGTTCTTC. Translating gives CASGKTGGAENEQFF. The chain is built from TRBV7-8 and TRBJ2-1, with 9 bases that match TRBD1. CDR3 length: 15 residues. J was trimmed by 7 bases and V by 8 bases; bases with no gene match: 12. Germline V gene sequence: CDR1 SGHVS, CDR2 FQNEAQ.

This clone rates as medium-sized. Relative to the germline gene, one junction end is altered; a read error may explain this. J is TRBJ1-3 and V is TRBV7-9, with D unclear. The CDR3 is 12 amino acids. Germline V gene sequence: CDR1 SEHNR, CDR2 FQNEAQ (reference sequence). CDR3 in DNA: TGTGCCAGCAGCTTAGTAGTGGTGGTGGTGGATTTT. Translating gives CASSLVVVVVDF. Drawing the rest from reference TRBV7-9 and TRBJ1-3, the complete variable domain is DTGVSQNPRHKITKRGQNVTFRCDPISEHNRLYWYRQTLGQGPEFLTYFQNEAQLEKSRLLSDRFSAERPKGSFSTLEIQRTEQGDSAMYLCASSLVVVVVDFGEGSWLTVV.

This rearrangement joins TRBV4-3 to TRBJ1-1; 8 bases map to TRBD1. This CDR3 region has 14 residues. Germline CDR1 LGHNA, CDR2 YSLEER. The trim removed 4 bases at V and 8 bases at J, leaving 9 bases unmatched. The CDR3 here is CASSLQGASAEAFF. The CDR3 DNA follows: TGCGCCAGCAGCCTCCAGGGGGCCTCGGCCGAAGCTTTCTTT.

The chain links TRBV2 to TRBJ2-7, with D hard to call. Germline V lookup: CDR1 SNHLY, CDR2 FYNNEI. The V end lost 3 bases, the J end lost 4 bases, and 7 bases lay between the germline ends. CDR3 length: 12 residues. CDR3 DNA: TGTGCCAGCAGTGACAGTCAGTACGAGCAGTACTTC. The encoded protein is CASSDSQYEQYF.

The rearrangement joins TRBV4-1 to TRBJ2-3; 7 bases map to TRBD1. CDR1 and CDR2 (germline): MGHRA, YSYEKL. V dropped 3 bases and J dropped 3; count of bases not matched to a gene: 3. This CDR3 comprises 14 residues. This CDR3 reads CASSHGRGTDTQYF. CDR3 nucleotides: TGCGCCAGCAGCCATGGCAGGGGGACAGATACGCAGTATTTT.